This T cell receptor (beta chain) was sequenced in a study of T-cell memory formation after mild COVID-19. On the study more broadly: Each donor largely had its own TCR clusters.

This clonotype showed up many times. Its antigen remains unknown. Using its own MiXCR run on the 5' RACE reads, TCRdb lists one record per CDR3 protein. The sample lists 350,000 to 400,000 distinct CDR3 sequences; roughly 20% were seen once. Study-wide results and caveats: Clones that got smaller from day 15 to 85 had even CD4/CD8, while clones growing later tipped toward CD4+. Mostly located in CM and EM were contracting CD4+ clones, with contracting CD8+ clones located in EMRA.

Sequencing was performed on PBMCs or a T cell subset sorted from them (not recorded which). The origin of this receptor is an adult woman who had mild COVID-19 (a few samples of this study predate the infection). Cell type and time point are not known.

The CDR3 loop is CASSPTPGSNEKLFF. CDR3 nucleotide sequence: TGCGCCAGCAGCCCGACCCCGGGAAGCAATGAAAAACTGTTTTTT. This chain uses TRBV4-1 with TRBJ1-4; D is ambiguous. The germline V and J ends were trimmed by 4 bases and 5 bases, with 14 bases remaining between them. The germline V gene has CDR1 MGHRA and CDR2 YSYEKL. The CDR3 has 15 amino acids.